Presented here are 9 T cell receptor beta chains from one specimen sequenced in a study of blood T cell repertoires in COVID-19. Profiled with immunoSEQ multiplex PCR; TCRdb holds only in-frame clones, not every one. The top ten clones hold about 2.4% of a sample with approximately 320,000 clones, 90% of them seen once. The sample consisted of PBMCs or T cells enriched from blood (not recorded which). Receptors were obtained from a man between 60 and 70 years old who had recovered from COVID-19.

In this sample, this clone turned up once. This chain uses TRBV9 with TRBJ2-1; D might be TRBD2 (5 bases). CDR3 length: 15 residues. The V gene's germline CDR1 is SGDLS and CDR2 YYNGEE. V was pared by 4 bases and J by 0 bases, with 11 bases between. The CDR3 loop reads CASSPRLISYNEQFF. The CDR3 nucleotides are TGTGCCAGCAGCCCTCGACTAATCTCCTACAATGAGCAGTTCTTC. The full variable domain, rest sourced from reference TRBV9 and TRBJ2-1, is DSGVTQTPKHLITATGQRVTLRCSPRSGDLSVYWYQQSLDQGLQFLIQYYNGEERAKGNILERFSAQQFPDLHSELNLSSLELGDSALYFCASSPRLISYNEQFFGPGTRLTVL.

Only one count was recorded for this clone. The rearrangement joins TRBV7-3 to TRBJ1-2; D gene ambiguous. Trimming took off 3 bases at V and 7 bases at J, with 9 bases between the two ends. CDR3 length equals 12 residues. Germline CDR1 reads SGHTA; CDR2 reads FQGTGA. CDR3 protein: CASSLDGGGYTF. Written as DNA, the CDR3 is TGTGCCAGCAGCTTGGACGGAGGTGGCTACACCTTC.

This chain links TRBV9 with TRBJ2-1, with D maybe TRBD2 (5 bases). CDR1 and CDR2 from the germline V gene are SGDLS and YYNGEE. V lost 2 bases and J 2 bases, leaving 20 bases between the germline ends. The CDR3 contains 18 residues. CDR3 sequence (DNA): TGTGCCAGCAGCGTCGCCAGCGGCGGACTTAACACCTACAATGAGCAGTTCTTC. Protein sequence: CASSVASGGLNTYNEQFF.

This sequence joins TRBV27 and TRBJ2-5; D unclear. Germline lookup yields CDR1 MNHEY and CDR2 SMNVEV (reference sequence). CDR3 length: 13 amino acids. The germline V and J ends were trimmed by 2 bases and 7 bases, with 11 bases remaining between them. The CDR3 DNA follows: TGTGCCAGCAGTTTACGAATCTTCGGGACCCAGTACTTC. Amino acid sequence: CASSLRIFGTQYF.

V gene TRBV3-1 (or the pseudogene TRBV3-2) combines with J gene TRBJ2-5; 8 positions match TRBD2. The CDR3 is 17 amino acids. From germline, CDR1 is LGHDT and CDR2 YNNKEL (reference sequence). The trim removed 0 bases at V and 2 bases at J, leaving 8 bases unmatched. CDR3 nucleotide sequence: TGTGCCAGCAGCCAAGATCCCACTAGCGGATTACAAGAGACCCAGTACTTC. Translated, it gives CASSQDPTSGLQETQYF.

This clone was seen just once. The chain recombines TRBV7-9 with TRBJ1-1; perhaps TRBD1 as D (5 bases). Trimming shortened V by 4 bases and J by 4 bases, and 10 bases separated the two germline ends. The CDR3 has 13 residues. The germline V gene encodes CDR1 SEHNR and CDR2 FQNEAQ (reference sequence). The CDR3 nucleotides are TGTGCCAGCAGCTCCGGGGGTTTCACTGAAGCTTTCTTT. Its translation: CASSSGGFTEAFF.

The chain recombines TRBV7-2 with TRBJ1-6, with a possible D match to TRBD1 (5 bases). Between the trimmed V and J ends, which lost 3 bases and 6 bases, there was a span of 9 bases. The CDR3 covers 14 residues. In germline, CDR1 is SGHTA, CDR2 FQGNSA. The CDR3, as DNA: TGTGCCAGCAGCTTTGGAGGGACTAATTCACCCCTCCACTTT. Protein product: CASSFGGTNSPLHF.

The rearrangement joins TRBV4-3 to TRBJ2-3, with 7 bases fitting TRBD2. Germline assignment: CDR1 LGHNA and CDR2 YSLEER. The J segment lost 4 bases and the V segment lost 0 bases, leaving 7 bases of the junction unmatched. This CDR3 is 16 amino acids long. CDR3 region: CASSQDWRGFPDTQYF. As DNA, the CDR3 is TGCGCCAGCAGCCAAGACTGGCGGGGGTTTCCAGATACGCAGTATTTT.

The chain recombines TRBV15 with TRBJ2-7, with D unresolved. Germline CDR1 LNHNV, CDR2 YYDKDF (reference sequence). The CDR3 runs 14 residues. V was shortened by 0 bases and J by 5 bases, with 11 bases between the two germline ends. The CDR3 DNA follows: TGTGCCACCAGCAGAGATCTGGCTCGCCACGAGCAGTACTTC. It yields the protein CATSRDLARHEQYF.